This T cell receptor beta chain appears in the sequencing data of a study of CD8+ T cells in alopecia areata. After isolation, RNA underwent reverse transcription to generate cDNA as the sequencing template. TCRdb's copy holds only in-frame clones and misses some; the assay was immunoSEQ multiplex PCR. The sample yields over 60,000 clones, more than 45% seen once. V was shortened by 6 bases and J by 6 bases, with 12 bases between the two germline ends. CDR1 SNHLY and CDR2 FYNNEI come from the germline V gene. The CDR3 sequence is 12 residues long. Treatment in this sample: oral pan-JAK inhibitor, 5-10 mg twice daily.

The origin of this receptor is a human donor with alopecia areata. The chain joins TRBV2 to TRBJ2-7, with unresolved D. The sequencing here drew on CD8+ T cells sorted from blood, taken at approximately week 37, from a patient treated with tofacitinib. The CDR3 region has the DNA TGTGCCAGCAGCCCGAGCCGGGCCGAGCAGTACTTC. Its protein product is CASSPSRAEQYF. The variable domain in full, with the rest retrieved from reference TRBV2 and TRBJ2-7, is EPEVTQTPSHQVTQMGQEVILRCVPISNHLYFYWYRQILGQKVEFLVSFYNNEISEKSEIFDDQFSVERPDGSNFTLKIRSTKLEDSAMYFCASSPSRAEQYFGPGTRLTVT.